The rows below give T cell receptor beta chains drawn from one sample of a study of blood T cell repertoires in COVID-19. The repertoire was sequenced with immunoSEQ multiplex PCR; TCRdb's copy has only in-frame clones and lacks some. The sample includes 150,000 to 200,000 clones, nearly 90% of them seen just once. Source material: peripheral blood. The origin of the receptors is a man aged 45-65 years with acute or convalescent COVID-19. The CDR3 runs from the conserved cysteine through the conserved F or W. D genes are given only for firm matches.

J gene	V gene	D gene	CDR3 protein
TRBJ2-7	TRBV5-5	.	CASSLVNYEQYF
TRBJ2-7	TRBV19	TRBD1	CASSKTGNEQYF
TRBJ2-1	TRBV7-3	TRBD2	CASSLGVTSGREGDEQFF
TRBJ2-7	TRBV29-1	.	CSVEELGSSYEQYF
TRBJ1-5	TRBV28	.	CASSLTRPRDQPQHF
TRBJ2-5	TRBV12-3/TRBV12-4	TRBD1	CASRAGQGETQYF
TRBJ2-5	TRBV7-2	TRBD1	CASSWTGQQETQYF
TRBJ1-2	TRBV6-2/TRBV6-3	.	CASSYQRTSYGYTF
TRBJ1-5	TRBV2	.	CASSVQGSNQPQHF
TRBJ1-4	TRBV3-1/TRBV3-2	.	CASSQDMGSATNEKLFF
TRBJ1-3	TRBV4-3	.	CASSQGGGHDGNTIYF
TRBJ1-5	TRBV28	TRBD1	CASSSALRGLVEPQHF
TRBJ2-3	TRBV11-1	TRBD2	CASRGLAGGRTDTQYF
TRBJ1-4	TRBV10-3	TRBD1	CAISEPGQGKEKLFF
TRBJ2-1	TRBV7-6	TRBD1	CASSPMRMTGNSYNEQFF
TRBJ2-7	TRBV28	TRBD2	CASSFWPSGSYEQYF
TRBJ1-1	TRBV4-2	.	CASSQEAKTEAFF
TRBJ1-2	TRBV12-3/TRBV12-4	TRBD1	CASSLKAGGGYTF
TRBJ1-4	TRBV14	.	CASKPTSATNEKLFF
TRBJ2-2	TRBV6-5	TRBD1	CASSYLRTGGTGELFF
TRBJ1-2	TRBV19	TRBD1	CASSLRDSSNYGYTF
TRBJ1-2	TRBV18	.	CASSPPTGKTYGYTF
TRBJ2-4	TRBV28	TRBD1	CASSLATGEAKNIQYF
TRBJ2-1	TRBV7-8	.	CASSSRLEYNEQFF
TRBJ2-3	TRBV5-4	TRBD2	CASSLGLAADTQYF
TRBJ2-7	TRBV29-1	TRBD1	CSVEGSRTGGYEQYF
TRBJ1-2	TRBV5-1	.	CASSPTIEEGYTF
TRBJ2-3	TRBV15	TRBD2	CATSQSGGATDTQYF
TRBJ1-1	TRBV9	.	CASSVEETVNTEAFF
TRBJ2-1	TRBV28	TRBD2	CASSSGLAGRVIF
TRBJ2-4	TRBV3-1/TRBV3-2	.	CASSQRDTSRGAKNIQYF
TRBJ1-1	TRBV4-2	.	CASSQEGGWGNTEAFF
TRBJ2-1	TRBV6-2/TRBV6-3	.	CASSYSPGDSYNEQFF
TRBJ1-4	TRBV28	TRBD1	CASMPTRGLANEKLFF
TRBJ2-1	TRBV7-8	.	CASSLRSVGASNEQFF
TRBJ2-3	TRBV27	.	CASSWTATSTDTQYF
TRBJ1-1	TRBV7-3	.	CASSRTVNTEAFF
TRBJ2-1	TRBV11-2	TRBD2	CASSFRGASGGGYNEQFF
TRBJ2-1	TRBV2	TRBD2	CASRGGHNEQFF
TRBJ2-4	TRBV11-2	TRBD2	CASSLTTSGSPRAKNIQYF
TRBJ2-3	TRBV11-3	.	CASSLGSSGQDTQYF
TRBJ1-5	TRBV3-1/TRBV3-2	.	CASSPGGLSNQPQHF
TRBJ2-1	TRBV7-2	.	CASSSLARVVANFYNEQFF
TRBJ1-2	TRBV14	.	CASSQDRGYGSYTF
TRBJ2-1	TRBV5-4	TRBD1	CASSLGQAIYNEQFF
TRBJ2-1	TRBV15	TRBD2	CATSSPGGSSYNEQFF
TRBJ2-1	TRBV28	.	CAGGTSQRYNEQFF
TRBJ1-2	TRBV28	TRBD1	CASSSPGQGYYGYTF
TRBJ2-1	TRBV29-1	.	CSVEPGNNEQFF
TRBJ1-2	TRBV28	.	CASSPPTRGYYGYTF
TRBJ2-3	TRBV5-4	.	CASSYPGLDTQYF
TRBJ2-7	TRBV6-5	.	CASKRGLSYEQYF
TRBJ1-5	TRBV6-2/TRBV6-3	.	CASSPTEVNQPQHF
TRBJ1-1	TRBV5-1	.	CASSSDNGGVEAFF
TRBJ1-4	TRBV5-6	TRBD1	CASSPTGQDEKLFF
TRBJ2-1	TRBV30	TRBD2	CAWGLAGGRYNEQFF
TRBJ1-2	TRBV3-1/TRBV3-2	.	CASSQESMRRVGYTF
TRBJ2-3	TRBV6-5	.	CASSYSRQLFTDTQYF
TRBJ1-1	TRBV19	.	CASSIRGAGAFF